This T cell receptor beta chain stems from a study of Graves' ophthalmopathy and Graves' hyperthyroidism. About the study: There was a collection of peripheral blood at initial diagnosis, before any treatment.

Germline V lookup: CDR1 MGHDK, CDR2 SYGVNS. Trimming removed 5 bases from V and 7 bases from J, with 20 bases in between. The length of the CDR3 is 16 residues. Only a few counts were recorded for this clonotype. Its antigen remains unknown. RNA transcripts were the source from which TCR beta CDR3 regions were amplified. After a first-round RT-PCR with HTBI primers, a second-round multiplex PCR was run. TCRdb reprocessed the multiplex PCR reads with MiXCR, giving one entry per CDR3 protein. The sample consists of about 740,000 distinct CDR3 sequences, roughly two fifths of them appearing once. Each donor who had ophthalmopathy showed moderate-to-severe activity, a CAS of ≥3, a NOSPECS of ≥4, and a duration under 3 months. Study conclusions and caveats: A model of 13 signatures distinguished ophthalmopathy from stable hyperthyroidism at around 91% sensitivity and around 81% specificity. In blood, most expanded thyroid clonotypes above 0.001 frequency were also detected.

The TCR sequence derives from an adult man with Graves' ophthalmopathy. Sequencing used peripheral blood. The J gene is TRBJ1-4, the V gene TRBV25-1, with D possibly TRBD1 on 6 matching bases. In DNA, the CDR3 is TGTGCCAGCAGTCCCCGGTATGGCAGGGGCCGTGAAAAACTGTTTTTT. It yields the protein CASSPRYGRGREKLFF. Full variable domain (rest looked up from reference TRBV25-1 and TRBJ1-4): EADIYQTPRYLVIGTGKKITLECSQTMGHDKMYWYQQDPGMELHLIHYSYGVNSTEKGDLSSESTVSRIRTEHFPLTLESARPSHTSQYLCASSPRYGRGREKLFFGSGTQLSVL.